This T cell receptor beta chain was captured in a study of T cells after yellow fever vaccination. TCRdb itself ran the 5' RACE reads through MiXCR, one entry per CDR3 protein. The table has 300,000 or so distinct CDR3 sequences, around 3.9% seen once. Germline V gene lookup returns CDR1 MNHEY and CDR2 SVGAGI. The CDR3 totals 17 residues. With V trimmed by 0 bases and J by 3 bases, 7 bases remained unmatched. Specimen: PBMCs, collected 5 days after the yellow fever booster vaccination. The rearrangement links TRBV6-5 to TRBJ2-3, with 9 bases matching TRBD1. This receptor was obtained from a young man who received the YFV17D yellow fever vaccine. CDR3 amino acids: CASSYSWTGEGTDTQYF. CDR3 sequence (DNA): TGTGCCAGCAGTTACTCGTGGACAGGGGAAGGTACAGATACGCAGTATTTT.